Here is one TCR beta chain with its context. Some clones are missing from TCRdb's copy, which holds only in-frame ones; the method was immunoSEQ multiplex PCR. In the table there are 90,000 to 120,000 clones, roughly 90% of which are singletons. This sample was included in a study of T cell responses to AZD1222 COVID-19 vaccine. V lost 3 bases, J lost 6 bases, and 10 bases stayed unmatched. Germline CDR1 reads LNHDA; CDR2 reads SQIVND (reference sequence). The CDR3 contains 15 residues. Sample: peripheral blood, taken 28 days after the second AZD1222 dose. The TCR sequence derives from an adult who received the AZD1222 COVID-19 vaccine. This sequence joins TRBV19 and TRBJ1-1; 7 bases align to TRBD1. The CDR3 protein is CASSIKGRGPAEAFF. In nucleotides, the CDR3 is TGTGCCAGTAGTATTAAGGGAAGGGGGCCTGCTGAAGCTTTCTTT.